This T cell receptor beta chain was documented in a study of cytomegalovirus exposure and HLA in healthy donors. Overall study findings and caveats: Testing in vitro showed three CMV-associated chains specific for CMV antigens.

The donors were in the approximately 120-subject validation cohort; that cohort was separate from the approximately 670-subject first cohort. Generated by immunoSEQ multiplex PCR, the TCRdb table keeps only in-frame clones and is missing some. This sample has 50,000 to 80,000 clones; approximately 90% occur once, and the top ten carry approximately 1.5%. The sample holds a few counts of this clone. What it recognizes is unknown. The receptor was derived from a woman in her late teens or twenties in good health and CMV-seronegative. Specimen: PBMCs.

The CDR3 sequence is CASSEGVEQETQYF. The CDR3, as DNA: TGTGCCAGCAGTGAGGGAGTTGAACAAGAGACCCAGTACTTC. J is TRBJ2-5 and V is TRBV6-1; TRBD2 is a possible D gene (5 bases). The CDR3 is made up of 14 amino acids. Looked up from germline, CDR1 is MNHNS and CDR2 is SASEGT. Trimming left V 3 bases short and J 2 bases short, with 10 bases between.